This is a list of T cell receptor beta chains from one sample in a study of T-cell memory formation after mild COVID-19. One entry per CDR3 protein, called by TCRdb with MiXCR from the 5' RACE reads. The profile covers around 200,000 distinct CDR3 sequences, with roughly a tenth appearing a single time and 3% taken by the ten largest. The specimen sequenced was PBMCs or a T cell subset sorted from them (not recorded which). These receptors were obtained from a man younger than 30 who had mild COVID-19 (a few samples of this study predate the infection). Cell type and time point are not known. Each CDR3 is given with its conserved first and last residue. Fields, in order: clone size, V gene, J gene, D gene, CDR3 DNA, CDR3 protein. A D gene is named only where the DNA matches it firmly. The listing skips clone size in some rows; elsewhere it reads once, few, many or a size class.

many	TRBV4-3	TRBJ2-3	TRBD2	TGCGCCAGCAGCCAGGGGACTAGCGGGGCAGATACGCAGTATTTT	CASSQGTSGADTQYF
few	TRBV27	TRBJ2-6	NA	TGTGCCAGCAGCTCGGGCGGGTTCCCTGGGGCCAACGTCCTGACTTTC	CASSSGGFPGANVLTF
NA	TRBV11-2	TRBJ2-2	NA	TGTGCCAGCAGCATTGCGGGGCTACGGGCCGGGGAGCTGTTTTTT	CASSIAGLRAGELFF
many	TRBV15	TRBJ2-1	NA	TGTGCCACCAGCAGAGATGTCGGGACGACTTACAATGAGCAGTTCTTC	CATSRDVGTTYNEQFF
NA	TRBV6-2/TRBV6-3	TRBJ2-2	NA	TGTGCCAGCGTTGAGAACACCGGGGAGCTGTTTTTT	CASVENTGELFF
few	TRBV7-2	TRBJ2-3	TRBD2	TGTGCCAGCAGCCCCCGCAGAAGCGGGGGGGCCGTCCAGTATTTT	CASSPRRSGGAVQYF
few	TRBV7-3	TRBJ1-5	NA	TGTGCCAGCATCCCGGTTTGGGTAGGGAGGGACAATCAGCCCCAGCATTTT	CASIPVWVGRDNQPQHF
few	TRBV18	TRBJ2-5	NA	TGTGCCAGCTCACCTGGTCTGGGCATAGAGACCCAGTACTTC	CASSPGLGIETQYF
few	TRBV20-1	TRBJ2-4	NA	TGCAGTGCTTGGATAGCCAAAAACATTCAGTACTTC	CSAWIAKNIQYF
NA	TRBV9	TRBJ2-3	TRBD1	TGTGCCAGCAGCGTTACAGGGGGTCACCAGCCAGATACGCAGTATTTT	CASSVTGGHQPDTQYF
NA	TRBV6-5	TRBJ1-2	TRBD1	TGTGCCAGCAGCCTAACCACAGGGGGGTTAGGGTATGGCTACACCTTC	CASSLTTGGLGYGYTF
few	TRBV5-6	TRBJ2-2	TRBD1	TGTGCCAGCAGCTTGTACAGGGGGCCCGGGGAGCTGTTTTTT	CASSLYRGPGELFF
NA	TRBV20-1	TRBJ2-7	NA	TGCAGTGCTTCCCTCGGGAACCCGCAGACCTACGAGCAGTACTTC	CSASLGNPQTYEQYF
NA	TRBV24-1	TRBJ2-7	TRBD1	TGTGCCACCAGTGATCCAGGGACAGGGAACGAGCAGTACTTC	CATSDPGTGNEQYF
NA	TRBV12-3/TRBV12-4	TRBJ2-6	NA	TGTGCCAGCAGCCCCGGGACCTTCTCTGGGGCCAACGTCCTGACTTTC	CASSPGTFSGANVLTF
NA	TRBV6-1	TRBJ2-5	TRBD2	TGTGCCAGCACCAACCCCCGGGGGGGGCAAGAGACCCAGTACTTC	CASTNPRGGQETQYF
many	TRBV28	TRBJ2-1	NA	TGTGCCAGCAGTTTCCCGACTAGAGCCAATGAGCAGTTCTTC	CASSFPTRANEQFF
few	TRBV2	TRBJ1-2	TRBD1	TGTGCCAGCGGAAGACAGGGAGGGTATGGCTACACCTTC	CASGRQGGYGYTF
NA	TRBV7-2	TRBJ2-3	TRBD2	TGTGCCAGCAGCCTGGCGGGGGTGGCCAGCACAGATACGCAGTATTTT	CASSLAGVASTDTQYF
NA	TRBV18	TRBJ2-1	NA	TGTGCCAGCTCTTCGACCCGGTACAATGAGCAGTTCTTC	CASSSTRYNEQFF
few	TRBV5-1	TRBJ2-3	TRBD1	TGCGCCAGCAGCACTGACCCACCGGGACAGGGCACAGATACGCAGTATTTT	CASSTDPPGQGTDTQYF
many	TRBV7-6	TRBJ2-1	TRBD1	TGTGCCAGCAGCTCGAGGACAGGCTCCTACAATGAGCAGTTCTTC	CASSSRTGSYNEQFF
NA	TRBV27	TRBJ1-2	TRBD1	TGTGCCAGCAGTTTAGGAGGGGGCAGGTTTGGCTACACCTTC	CASSLGGGRFGYTF
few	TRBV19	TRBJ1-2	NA	TGTGCCAGTTTCCTAGGGCACTATGGCTACACCTTC	CASFLGHYGYTF
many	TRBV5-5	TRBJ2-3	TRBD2	TGTGCCAGCAGCTCTCGGCTCTTGGCGGGGGGGCAAGATACGCAGTATTTT	CASSSRLLAGGQDTQYF
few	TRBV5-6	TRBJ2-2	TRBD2	TGTGCCAGCAGCGACGCCGGGACTAGCGGGGACACCGGGGAGCTGTTTTTT	CASSDAGTSGDTGELFF
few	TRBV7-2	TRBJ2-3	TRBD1	TGTGCCAGCACCGGACAGGGGTGGGCAGATACGCAGTATTTT	CASTGQGWADTQYF
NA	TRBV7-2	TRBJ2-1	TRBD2	TGTGCCAGCATGCAGCGGGGGGGCAGAAATGAGCAGTTCTTC	CASMQRGGRNEQFF
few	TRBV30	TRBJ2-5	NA	TGTGCCTGGAGCAGGGGACTGGAGGAGACCCAGTACTTC	CAWSRGLEETQYF